This T cell receptor (beta chain) is from a study of blood T cell repertoires in COVID-19. Study in general: Spain, Italy and the United States supplied samples that represented acute and convalescent COVID-19. The cDNA or gDNA used as material had been derived from T cells, B-cell-depleted T cells, or PBMCs.

The CDR3 covers 15 residues. Germline loops: CDR1 ENHRY, CDR2 SYGVKD. Between the trimmed V and J ends, which lost 8 bases and 2 bases, there was a span of 18 bases. Methods used by the authors: Reference gene primer amplification yielded estimated nucleated cell counts. Produced via immunoSEQ multiplex PCR; TCRdb's table is partial and in-frame only. V, J and clone size derive from that table, while D and trimming were established from the DNA sequence. Here the sample spans about 130,000 clones, about 88% being singletons. The sample comprised peripheral blood. This sequence originates from a woman of 80 years or more with acute or convalescent COVID-19. The chain recombines TRBV10-3 with TRBJ1-2; a weak D match, TRBD1 (5 bases). CDR3 coding DNA: TGTGCCATCGGAGTCGGGGGAGCTAGCAACTATGGCTACACCTTC. It encodes CAIGVGGASNYGYTF.